Following are 19 T cell receptor beta chains from one sample sequenced in a study of Graves' ophthalmopathy and Graves' hyperthyroidism. The authors amplified TCR beta CDR3 regions, and they did so from RNA transcripts for repertoire sequencing. HTBI primers primed a first-round RT-PCR, and a second-round multiplex PCR followed. TCRdb reprocessed the multiplex PCR reads via MiXCR and lists one record per CDR3 protein. The sample records 350,000 to 400,000 distinct CDR3 sequences, approximately 20% being singletons. The sequenced sample was peripheral blood. These receptors came from a woman under 30 with Graves' ophthalmopathy.

In its sample, this clonotype was seen many times. The chain combines TRBV4-1 with TRBJ1-1; D is uncertain. The V gene lost 1 base and the J gene lost 3 bases, with 9 bases spanning the gap. This CDR3 has 14 residues. The V gene's germline CDR1 is MGHRA and CDR2 YSYEKL. The chain's CDR3 is CASSQVDGYTEAFF. Here the CDR3 DNA reads TGCGCCAGCAGCCAAGTCGACGGCTACACTGAAGCTTTCTTT.

At least ten counts were recorded for this clonotype. The chain uses TRBV6-5 and TRBJ1-2, with 10 bases fitting TRBD1. The germline V gene encodes CDR1 MNHEY and CDR2 SVGAGI. V was clipped by 10 bases and J by 8 bases; unmatched bases: 10. The CDR3 covers 13 residues. The CDR3 DNA reads TGTGCCATTAGACAGGGGGCTATTTACGGCTACACCTTC. It is translated as CAIRQGAIYGYTF.

The sample holds many counts of this clonotype. The V gene is TRBV6-5, the J gene TRBJ1-5; D is undetermined. V lost 6 bases, J lost 1 base, and 13 bases lay in between. Germline-derived CDR1 and CDR2 are MNHEY and SVGAGI. The CDR3 has 15 residues. CDR3 in DNA: TGTGCCAGCAGAACGGGCGTTGGCAGCAATCAGCCCCAGCATTTT. Translation: CASRTGVGSNQPQHF.

At least ten counts were recorded for this clonotype. The chain combines TRBV6-1 with TRBJ2-7; no clear D gene. V lost 3 bases to trimming and J lost 2 bases, with 17 bases between them. This CDR3 has 16 residues. The germline CDR1 and CDR2 sequences are MNHNS and SASEGT. In DNA form, the CDR3 reads TGTGCCAGCAGTGATAAGACATCCTTCGTCCCCTACGAGCAGTACTTC. It encodes CASSDKTSFVPYEQYF.

This clonotype was detected many times. The J gene is TRBJ2-7, the V gene TRBV29-1; TRBD1 matches 7 bases. The CDR3 sequence is 13 residues long. Germline CDR1 and CDR2: SQVTM and ANQGSEA. The V segment lost 4 bases and the J segment 3 bases; nucleotides outside the gene matches: 6. The DNA for the CDR3 is TGCAGCGTTGCTGACAGGGTGAGCTACGAGCAGTACTTC. It encodes CSVADRVSYEQYF.

The sample holds many counts of this clonotype. The CDR3 does not close with the conserved phenylalanine or tryptophan, likely indicating a read error. The DNA is left out, because the CDR3 cannot be placed on it with certainty; the CDR3 is given as TCRdb lists it. V usage is TRBV6-2 or TRBV6-3 and J usage is TRBJ1-5; the DNA was not compared with TRBD1, the D call given in the table. Germline lookup yields CDR1 MNHEY and CDR2 SVGEGT. The length of the CDR3 is 11 amino acids, counting both ends. The CDR3 loop reads CAIREMGTGHE.

This clonotype was detected many times. The chain is built from TRBV28 and TRBJ1-5, with 10 bases lining up with TRBD1. Losses at the gene ends were 4 bases for V and 2 bases for J; bases not matched to a gene: 14. This CDR3 has 19 residues. CDR1 is MDHEN, CDR2 SYDVKM, per germline. The CDR3 DNA is TGTGCCAGCAGTTACTACGGGACAGGGGAATACTTCGGCAATCAGCCCCAGCATTTT. Protein: CASSYYGTGEYFGNQPQHF.

This clonotype was found many times. The rearrangement joins TRBV29-1 to TRBJ1-1; D may be TRBD1 (5 bases). Trimming left V 8 bases short and J 2 bases short, with 9 bases between. Germline V lookup: CDR1 SQVTM, CDR2 ANQGSEA. The CDR3 runs 11 residues. CDR3 in amino acids: CSPDSNTEAFF. CDR3 nucleotide sequence: TGCAGCCCAGACAGTAACACTGAAGCTTTCTTT.

This clonotype showed up just a few times. The rearrangement joins TRBV5-6 to TRBJ1-1, with 9 bases that match TRBD1. This CDR3 comprises 14 residues. The V and J ends lost 0 bases and 7 bases, in that order; junction bases with no gene match: 4. Germline V CDR1 and CDR2: SGHDT, YYEEEE. The CDR3 DNA is TGTGCCAGCAGCTTGGGACAGGGGGTAGTTGAAGCTTTCTTT. It specifies CASSLGQGVVEAFF. The full variable domain, in which reference TRBV5-6 and TRBJ1-1 provide the parts outside the CDR3, is DAGVTQSPTHLIKTRGQQVTLRCSPKSGHDTVSWYQQALGQGPQFIFQYYEEEERQRGNFPDRFSGHQFPNYSSELNVNALLLGDSALYLCASSLGQGVVEAFFGQGTRLTVV.

Ten or more counts support this clonotype. The DNA of the CDR3 is TGTGCCTGGACCGCAGCCGACGAAGCTTTCTTT. Its protein product is CAWTAADEAFF. This chain uses TRBV30 with TRBJ1-1; D gene uncertain. Germline V gene lookup returns CDR1 GTSNPN and CDR2 SVGIG (reference sequence). V was clipped by 4 bases and J by 8 bases, with 11 bases between them. CDR3 length equals 11 residues.

This clonotype was seen at least ten times. J is TRBJ2-7 and V is TRBV25-1, with 10 nucleotides matching TRBD2. V lost 3 bases and J lost 0; bases outside the gene matches: 5. The CDR3 loop spans 16 amino acids. CDR1 and CDR2 from the germline V gene are MGHDK and SYGVNS. CDR3 residues: CASSDPASGSSYEQYF. The CDR3 DNA sequence: TGTGCCAGCAGTGATCCCGCTAGCGGGAGCTCCTACGAGCAGTACTTC.

This clonotype showed up many times. The chain carries TRBV28 and TRBJ2-7, with 10 bases aligning to TRBD1. This CDR3 comprises 15 residues. Per the germline V gene, CDR1 is MDHEN and CDR2 is SYDVKM. The V and J ends lost 4 bases and 5 bases, in that order; junction bases with no gene match: 8. The CDR3 region is CASSSADRGWNEQYF. The CDR3 DNA reads as TGTGCCAGCAGTTCTGCGGACAGGGGGTGGAACGAGCAGTACTTC.

This clonotype was counted ten times or more. This chain links TRBV30 with TRBJ1-5, with D maybe TRBD1 (5 bases). Germline lookup yields CDR1 GTSNPN and CDR2 SVGIG (reference sequence). Between the trimmed V and J ends, which lost 4 bases and 2 bases, there was a span of 9 bases. This CDR3 is built from 13 residues. The CDR3 protein is CAWKKTGNQPQHF. In DNA, the CDR3 is TGTGCCTGGAAAAAGACAGGCAATCAGCCCCAGCATTTT.

This clonotype was counted many times. Here the CDR3 reads CASSQQGPGDEQYF. CDR3 nucleotide sequence: TGTGCCAGCAGCCAGCAGGGGCCAGGGGACGAGCAGTACTTC. The V call is TRBV11-2, the J call TRBJ2-7, with D possibly matching TRBD1 (6 bases). Germline CDR1 reads SGHAT; CDR2 reads FQNNGV. Trimming left V 5 bases short and J 5 bases short, with 16 bases between. This CDR3 contains 14 residues.

The table lists this clonotype with many counts. The chain uses TRBV20-1 and TRBJ1-6; 8 bases line up with TRBD1. V shed 6 bases and J 8 bases; nucleotides not matched to a gene: 12. Germline V gene sequence: CDR1 DFQATT, CDR2 SNEGSKA (reference sequence). There are 15 residues in the CDR3. The CDR3 region is CSASRGQGGYSPLHF. The CDR3, as DNA: TGCAGTGCCAGCCGCGGACAGGGTGGATATTCACCCCTCCACTTT.

This clonotype showed up many times. This chain connects TRBV30 to TRBJ1-1; D call uncertain. CDR1 GTSNPN and CDR2 SVGIG come from the germline V gene (reference sequence). V lost 1 base, J lost 1 base, and 10 bases lay in between. The CDR3 is made up of 14 amino acids. DNA of the CDR3: TGTGCCTGGAGTGCCGGGAATTGGAACACTGAAGCTTTCTTT. Encoded protein: CAWSAGNWNTEAFF.

This clonotype was recorded at least ten times. J is TRBJ2-7 and V is TRBV4-3; 9 bases match TRBD1. The CDR3 contains 16 residues. CDR1 is LGHNA, CDR2 YSLEER, per germline. V lost 3 bases to trimming and J lost 0 bases; unmatched junction nucleotides: 6. The CDR3 sequence: CASSQAGQGSSYEQYF. In DNA, the CDR3 is TGCGCCAGCAGCCAGGCCGGACAGGGGAGCTCCTACGAGCAGTACTTC.

This clonotype was recorded at least ten times. The gene calls are TRBV28 and TRBJ1-5, with 8 bases that match TRBD1. Germline loops: CDR1 MDHEN, CDR2 SYDVKM. There are 14 residues in the CDR3. V gave up 6 bases and J gave up 4 bases; unmatched junction bases: 5. CDR3 bases: TGTGCCAGCAGGGCGGACAGGGAAAATCAGCCCCAGCATTTT. Protein product: CASRADRENQPQHF.

The table lists this clonotype with many counts. The J gene is TRBJ1-5, the V gene TRBV5-1, with a weak D call TRBD1 (5 bases). The germline CDR1 and CDR2 sequences are SGHRS and YFSETQ. The CDR3 runs 15 residues. Between the trimmed V and J ends, which lost 2 bases and 5 bases, there was a span of 14 bases. CDR3 DNA sequence: TGCGCCAGCAGCTTAGAGGGGACCCACTATCAGCCCCAGCATTTT. This encodes CASSLEGTHYQPQHF.